This T cell receptor beta chain was captured by sequencing in a study of CD8+CD57+ T cells in acquired aplastic anemia. Comments on this clonotype: Its specificity is not known.

Findings and caveats of the study: Found in both controls and patients were twenty-nine CD8+ CDR3 sequences.

The use of genomic DNA as template underpinned the TCR beta VDJ and CDR3 profiling. TCRdb independently ran MiXCR on the reads; one entry per CDR3 protein. The profile shows 150,000 to 200,000 distinct CDR3 sequences, approximately 45% of them singletons. This receptor was identified in a human donor in good health. The sequenced sample consisted of sorted CD4+, CD8+, or CD8+CD57+ T cells (not recorded which) from PBMCs.

CDR3 amino acids: CSVGTTHTDTQYF. CDR3 DNA sequence: TGCAGCGTTGGGACTACCCACACAGATACGCAGTATTTT. The V call is TRBV29-1, the J call TRBJ2-3; the D gene is possibly TRBD2 (6 bases). Germline V gene data show CDR1 as SQVTM and CDR2 as ANQGSEA. The V end lost 4 bases, the J end lost 2 bases, and 10 bases lay between the germline ends. The CDR3 runs 13 residues.